This T cell receptor (beta chain) is drawn from a study of long-term antiretroviral therapy in people with HIV. At survey level, the immunoSEQ assay was run in its v3.0 version. Libraries were prepared by immunoSEQ multiplex PCR; TCRdb keeps only in-frame clonotypes and omits some of them. The top ten clones hold more than 8% of a sample with some 28,000 clones, approximately 88% of them seen once. The CDR3 is 14 residues long. Trimming left V 1 base short and J 10 bases short, with 14 bases between. From germline, CDR1 is SEHNR and CDR2 FQNEAQ (reference sequence). The receptor's source is a man aged 25 to 40 with HIV. The material sequenced was unsorted PBMCs, taken 2.8 years after starting antiretroviral therapy. This chain connects TRBV7-9 to TRBJ2-1, with D possibly being TRBD1 or TRBD2 (5 bases each). In DNA form, the CDR3 reads TGTGCCAGCAGCTTAGGTCCGGGGCGCCCGGAGCAGTTCTTC. Its protein product is CASSLGPGRPEQFF.